This TCR beta chain was observed in a study of T cells of healthy individuals. Germline V gene lookup returns CDR1 MDHEN and CDR2 SYDVKM. V lost 8 bases, J lost 6 bases, and 17 bases lay in between. This CDR3 is 14 amino acids long. TCRdb processed the 5' RACE reads anew with MiXCR; each CDR3 protein has one entry. This sample has some 82,000 distinct CDR3 sequences, with approximately 5.4% found just once. The rearrangement joins TRBV28 to TRBJ1-5, with a possible D match to TRBD1 (5 bases). This TCR came from a female donor in good health. CDR3 protein: CASRTGTSSQPQHF. In nucleotides, the CDR3 is TGTGCCAGCCGGACGGGGACTTCCAGTCAGCCCCAGCATTTT.